The clone carrying this T cell receptor beta chain has a handful of counts. Its antigen is unknown. Germline and junction disagree at one end, which may indicate a read error. The germline V gene encodes CDR1 PRHDT and CDR2 FYEKMQ (reference sequence). This CDR3 is built from 12 residues. CD4+ cells of the naive, central memory, regulatory and stem cell-like memory types were sorted via CD45RO/CCR7/CD25/CD127/CD95/CD27. The investigators reverse transcribed all of the isolated RNA, so they sequenced expressed TCRB transcripts. Clones were read by immunoSEQ multiplex PCR, and TCRdb kept only the in-frame ones, dropping some. Of 600,000 to 700,000 clones detected, about an eighth appear once; the ten largest clones hold 0.095% to 0.15%. This specimen comes from a study of beta chain features in type 1 diabetes. Study overall: Healthy donors, compared against patients, showed similar age, gender and cell yields.

Study-wide findings and caveats: Reduced insertions and increased deletions marked VDJ junctions in type 1 diabetes patients. Across all four CD4+ subsets, people with type 1 diabetes showed modestly shorter TCRB CDR3s.

V and J are TRBV13 and TRBJ1-1; a weak D match, TRBD1 (5 bases). The origin of this receptor is a man under 40 with type 1 diabetes. The sample taken for sequencing was naive CD4+ T cells from blood. The DNA of the CDR3 is TGTGCCCGCAGCTTGGGGGGACGGGAAGCTTTCTTT. Residues: CARSLGGREAFF.